This entry lists 32 T cell receptor beta chains sequenced from one sample in a study of cytomegalovirus exposure and HLA in healthy donors (dated by TCRdb to the late 2010s). Libraries came from the immunoSEQ multiplex PCR assay. The multiplex PCR relied on a mix of 60 forward primers for TCR Vbeta segments and 13 reverse primers for TCR Jbeta segments. Drawn from immuneACCESS, this table holds only the in-frame rearrangements with V and J called that TCRdb kept. Clones are partly lost; checked studies trace under half to an unresolved V gene and leave the rest unexplained. This sample has roughly 140,000 clones in its table, and about 70% of those were observed once. 3.5% to 5% of the sample comes from the top ten. Sequenced: PBMCs. Receptors were obtained from a man younger than 30 in good health and CMV-seronegative.

CDR3 nucleotides: TGTGCCAGCAGGCTGACAGGGGTGACTGAAGCTTTCTTT. This sequence encodes CASRLTGVTEAFF. V gene TRBV6-1 combines with J gene TRBJ1-1, with 8 bases aligning to TRBD1. The CDR3 loop spans 13 amino acids. CDR1 and CDR2 from the germline V gene are MNHNS and SASEGT. Germline trimming cut 6 bases from V and 5 bases from J; bases unmatched to any gene: 5.

This clone has just one count. The chain is built from TRBV27 and TRBJ2-3, with no clear D. Germline CDR1 and CDR2: MNHEY and SMNVEV (reference sequence). The CDR3 is 12 residues long. V lost 4 bases to trimming and J lost 6 bases, with 8 bases between them. The CDR3 here is CASSSSSDTQYF. CDR3 sequence (DNA): TGTGCCAGCAGTTCCTCCTCGGATACGCAGTATTTT.

J is TRBJ1-3 and V is TRBV5-1, with 7 bases that match TRBD1. This CDR3 has 18 amino acids. The junction had 11 bases not matched to a gene; V was cut back by 2 bases and J by 0 bases. Germline V gene data show CDR1 as SGHRS and CDR2 as YFSETQ. CDR3 sequence (DNA): TGCGCCAGCAGCTTAAACGATGGAACAGGGGCCTCTGGAAACACCATATATTTT. Residues: CASSLNDGTGASGNTIYF. Filled out from reference TRBV5-1 and TRBJ1-3, the complete variable domain reads KAGVTQTPRYLIKTRGQQVTLSCSPISGHRSVSWYQQTPGQGLQFLFEYFSETQRNKGNFPGRFSGRQFSNSRSEMNVSTLELGDSALYLCASSLNDGTGASGNTIYFGEGSWLTVV.

The V call is TRBV5-1, the J call TRBJ2-5; 7 bases map to TRBD1. V was clipped by 0 bases and J by 3 bases; unmatched bases: 8. The CDR3 is made up of 16 amino acids. Germline V gene sequence: CDR1 SGHRS, CDR2 YFSETQ. Here the CDR3 DNA reads TGCGCCAGCAGCTTGGGCCCGACAGGGACCAAAGAGACCCAGTACTTC. This gives the protein CASSLGPTGTKETQYF. Using reference TRBV5-1 and TRBJ2-5 for the parts outside the CDR3, the full variable domain is KAGVTQTPRYLIKTRGQQVTLSCSPISGHRSVSWYQQTPGQGLQFLFEYFSETQRNKGNFPGRFSGRQFSNSRSEMNVSTLELGDSALYLCASSLGPTGTKETQYFGPGTRLLVL.

J is TRBJ2-3 and V is TRBV7-9; TRBD2 might be the D (5 bases). The CDR3 loop spans 12 amino acids. Germline lookup yields CDR1 SEHNR and CDR2 FQNEAQ (reference sequence). V lost 11 bases to trimming and J lost 6 bases, with 15 bases between them. The CDR3 DNA reads as TGTGCCGGAGCTAGCCCAATTGATACGCAGTATTTT. As protein: CAGASPIDTQYF.

This clone came up once. The chain has TRBV5-1 and TRBJ1-6; no reliable D call. In germline, CDR1 is SGHRS, CDR2 YFSETQ. The germline V and J ends were trimmed by 2 bases and 7 bases, with 7 bases remaining between them. There are 13 residues in the CDR3. CDR3 sequence reads: CASSFSENSPLHF. CDR3 sequence (DNA): TGCGCCAGCAGCTTTTCAGAAAATTCACCCCTCCACTTT.

This chain connects TRBV11-2 to TRBJ2-2; 10 bases agree with TRBD1. Looked up from germline, CDR1 is SGHAT and CDR2 is FQNNGV. The CDR3 is 15 amino acids. Trimming took 7 bases from V and 4 from J; bases not matched to a gene: 6. In DNA, the CDR3 is TGTGCCAGCATCTTGGACAGGGGGAGCACCGGGGAGCTGTTTTTT. Residues: CASILDRGSTGELFF. Full variable domain (outside the CDR3, taken from reference TRBV11-2 and TRBJ2-2): EAGVAQSPRYKIIEKRQSVAFWCNPISGHATLYWYQQILGQGPKLLIQFQNNGVVDDSQLPKDRFSAERLKGVDSTLKIQPAKLEDSAVYLCASILDRGSTGELFFGEGSRLTVL.

V is TRBV5-1 and J is TRBJ2-5; D is uncertain. This CDR3 is built from 15 residues. Trimming stripped 5 bases from V and 3 bases from J, with 17 bases between. Germline CDR1 and CDR2: SGHRS and YFSETQ. CDR3 DNA sequence: TGCGCCAGCAGTCCGCCCCCTCGGTTTAAAGAGACCCAGTACTTC. It translates to CASSPPPRFKETQYF.

The V and J genes are TRBV5-4 and TRBJ2-7; a possible D gene is TRBD1 (5 bases). There are 14 residues in the CDR3. CDR1 is SGHNT, CDR2 YYREEE, per germline (reference sequence). V dropped 0 bases and J dropped 3 bases, with 10 bases sitting between them. The CDR3 loop is CASSLARANYEQYF. In DNA, the CDR3 is TGTGCCAGCAGCTTGGCCAGGGCCAACTACGAGCAGTACTTC.

Only one count was recorded for this clone. V usage is TRBV5-1 and J usage is TRBJ2-3, with 11 bases identical to TRBD2. The CDR3 extends over 15 amino acids. V dropped 2 bases and J dropped 5; count of bases not matched to a gene: 4. From germline, CDR1 is SGHRS and CDR2 YFSETQ. The CDR3 region has the DNA TGCGCCAGCAGCTTATCTCTAGCGGGGGGAGATACGCAGTATTTT. Translated: CASSLSLAGGDTQYF.

CDR3 DNA: TGTGCCTGGGGTCGGGACTCCTACGAGCAGTACTTC. Protein: CAWGRDSYEQYF. The chain is built from TRBV30 and TRBJ2-7, with D perhaps TRBD2 (5 bases). Germline assignment: CDR1 GTSNPN and CDR2 SVGIG (reference sequence). The V end was cut by 5 bases, the J end by 0 bases, with 8 bases between. CDR3 size: 12 residues.

In this sample, this clone turned up once. This sequence joins TRBV11-2 and TRBJ2-5, with D perhaps matching TRBD1 (6 bases). V gave up 5 bases and J gave up 0 bases, with 13 bases separating them. The length of the CDR3 is 15 residues. Germline V gives CDR1 SGHAT, CDR2 FQNNGV. The DNA of the CDR3 is TGTGCCAGCAGCCGAGGACAGACAAACCAAGAGACCCAGTACTTC. Translation gives CASSRGQTNQETQYF.

V and J are TRBV4-1 and TRBJ2-7, with 8 bases fitting TRBD2. V shed 0 bases, J shed 0 bases, and the junction held 19 bases outside the gene matches. Looked up from germline, CDR1 is MGHRA and CDR2 is YSYEKL. There are 21 residues in the CDR3. As DNA, the CDR3 is TGCGCCAGCAGCCAAGATAGGGGGGGTTCTTGGCCGCGGGAGGTCTCCTACGAGCAGTACTTC. Its protein is CASSQDRGGSWPREVSYEQYF.

V gene TRBV27 combines with J gene TRBJ2-7, with a weak D call TRBD1 (5 bases). Germline lookup yields CDR1 MNHEY and CDR2 SMNVEV (reference sequence). V was clipped by 5 bases and J by 4 bases, with 12 bases between them. The CDR3 has 13 residues. This CDR3 reads CASSIQTDYEQYF. The CDR3 DNA is TGTGCCAGCAGTATTCAGACAGATTACGAGCAGTACTTC.

The chain employs TRBV7-9 and TRBJ1-4; TRBD1 agrees at 10 bases. The CDR3 is made up of 16 amino acids. The V and J ends lost 4 bases and 8 bases, in that order; junction bases with no gene match: 10. Germline CDR1 and CDR2: SEHNR and FQNEAQ (reference sequence). CDR3 DNA: TGTGCCAGCAGCTCAAGGGGACAGGGGCGGAGAGAAAAACTGTTTTTT. It encodes CASSSRGQGRREKLFF.

The V gene is TRBV14, the J gene TRBJ1-1, with unresolved D. The V end was cut by 3 bases, the J end by 1 base, with 9 bases between. This CDR3 spans 14 amino acids. The germline V gene has CDR1 SGHDN and CDR2 FVKESK. The CDR3 sequence is CASSHLTQNTEAFF. DNA for the CDR3: TGTGCCAGCAGCCACCTCACACAGAACACTGAAGCTTTCTTT.

This chain uses TRBV5-1 with TRBJ2-5; D might be TRBD1 (6 bases). V was shortened by 4 bases and J by 3 bases, with 19 bases between the two germline ends. Germline V CDR1 and CDR2: SGHRS, YFSETQ. The CDR3 has 16 residues. CDR3 residues: CASSPQTGTRKETQYF. CDR3 nucleotide sequence: TGCGCCAGCAGCCCACAAACCGGGACACGGAAAGAGACCCAGTACTTC. The variable domain in full, with the rest retrieved from reference TRBV5-1 and TRBJ2-5, is KAGVTQTPRYLIKTRGQQVTLSCSPISGHRSVSWYQQTPGQGLQFLFEYFSETQRNKGNFPGRFSGRQFSNSRSEMNVSTLELGDSALYLCASSPQTGTRKETQYFGPGTRLLVL.

The genes are TRBV28 and TRBJ2-2, with D perhaps matching TRBD2 (6 bases). CDR3 length: 14 amino acids. Germline values: CDR1 MDHEN, CDR2 SYDVKM. V was shortened by 7 bases and J by 5 bases, with 14 bases between the two germline ends. CDR3 residues: CASTRGGTTGELFF. CDR3 DNA: TGTGCCAGCACCAGAGGAGGGACGACCGGGGAGCTGTTTTTT.

The rearrangement uses TRBV6-6 and TRBJ2-3; D is perhaps TRBD2 (6 bases). Germline V gene lookup returns CDR1 MNHNY and CDR2 SVGAGI (reference sequence). The CDR3 totals 14 residues. Trimming took off 6 bases at V and 4 bases at J, with 14 bases between the two ends. Written as DNA, the CDR3 is TGTGCCAGCAGCTCCGGGAGTGCCGCAGATACGCAGTATTTT. This gives the protein CASSSGSAADTQYF.

The CDR3: CASSPTGTGGEPQHF. Written as DNA, the CDR3 is TGCGCCAGCAGCCCGACAGGGACCGGTGGGGAGCCCCAGCATTTT. The chain is built from TRBV10-2 and TRBJ1-5; 7 bases agree with TRBD1. Germline CDR1 is WSHSY and CDR2 is SAAADI. Trimming cost V 6 bases and J 8 bases; bases outside gene matches: 13. This CDR3 comprises 15 residues.

J is TRBJ1-5 and V is TRBV7-3; no definite D call. Germline loops: CDR1 SGHTA, CDR2 FQGTGA. The CDR3 contains 19 residues. V lost 4 bases, J lost 1 base, and 23 bases lay in between. CDR3 in amino acids: CASSYRTSGLIRSNQPQHF. The CDR3 bases are TGTGCCAGCAGCTATCGGACCTCCGGACTCATAAGGAGCAATCAGCCCCAGCATTTT.

This clone was found a few times. This chain connects TRBV5-1 to TRBJ2-7; maybe TRBD2 (5 bases). The CDR3 contains 16 residues. Germline CDR1 reads SGHRS; CDR2 reads YFSETQ. The germline V and J ends were trimmed by 1 base and 0 bases, with 14 bases remaining between them. The CDR3 DNA is TGCGCCAGCAGCTTGTCGGGATCCTCGGCCTCCTACGAGCAGTACTTC. This sequence encodes CASSLSGSSASYEQYF.

The chain couples TRBV19 to TRBJ1-3; D gene uncertain. The CDR3 runs 15 residues. CDR1 is LNHDA and CDR2 is SQIVND in the germline V gene (reference sequence). V gave up 6 bases and J gave up 0 bases, with 12 bases separating them. CDR3 sequence (DNA): TGTGCCAGTAGCAGAGACACGAGCTCTGGAAACACCATATATTTT. Translation gives CASSRDTSSGNTIYF. Combining the CDR3 with reference TRBV19 and TRBJ1-3 gives the whole variable domain DGGITQSPKYLFRKEGQNVTLSCEQNLNHDAMYWYRQDPGQGLRLIYYSQIVNDFQKGDIAEGYSVSREKKESFPLTVTSAQKNPTAFYLCASSRDTSSGNTIYFGEGSWLTVV.

The chain combines TRBV7-9 with TRBJ1-5; possible D gene TRBD1, 6 bases. The CDR3 loop spans 14 amino acids. V shed 1 base and J shed 7 bases, with 11 bases lying between them. The germline CDR1 and CDR2 sequences are SEHNR and FQNEAQ (reference sequence). The chain's CDR3 is CASSLGGGQQPQHF. The CDR3 bases are TGTGCCAGCAGCTTAGGGGGGGGGCAGCAGCCCCAGCATTTT.

V is TRBV27 and J is TRBJ1-4; D might be TRBD1 (5 bases). Germline lookup yields CDR1 MNHEY and CDR2 SMNVEV (reference sequence). This CDR3 region has 15 residues. Trimming left V 6 bases short and J 1 base short, with 12 bases between. CDR3 sequence (DNA): TGTGCCAGCAGGGCCTGGCAGGGAACTAATGAAAAACTGTTTTTT. As protein: CASRAWQGTNEKLFF.

This rearrangement joins TRBV18 to TRBJ1-1; D might be TRBD1 (5 bases). Germline assignment: CDR1 KGHSH and CDR2 LQKENI. Trimming cost V 2 bases and J 2 bases, with 9 bases left between them. This CDR3 is built from 14 residues. CDR3 DNA: TGTGCCAGCTCACCATCAGGGCCTAACACTGAAGCTTTCTTT. It encodes CASSPSGPNTEAFF.

The rearrangement joins TRBV30 to TRBJ2-7; tentative D call: TRBD2 (6 bases). With 1 base removed from V and 2 bases from J, the gap between germline ends came to 15 bases. Germline CDR1 and CDR2: GTSNPN and SVGIG (reference sequence). The CDR3 is 15 residues long. The CDR3: CAWSELRRDPYEQYF. CDR3 bases: TGTGCCTGGAGTGAGCTCCGGCGGGATCCCTACGAGCAGTACTTC.

The chain couples TRBV14 to TRBJ2-5, with a possible D match to TRBD2 (6 bases). The CDR3 totals 17 residues. V was clipped by 2 bases and J by 0 bases, with 16 bases between them. The germline CDR1 and CDR2 sequences are SGHDN and FVKESK. The DNA of the CDR3 is TGTGCCAGCAGCCAACGGCAGGGAGGTCCCCACCAAGAGACCCAGTACTTC. Translated, it gives CASSQRQGGPHQETQYF. Looking up the rest from reference TRBV14 and TRBJ2-5 gives the full variable domain: EAGVTQFPSHSVIEKGQTVTLRCDPISGHDNLYWYRRVMGKEIKFLLHFVKESKQDESGMPNNRFLAERTGGTYSTLKVQPAELEDSGVYFCASSQRQGGPHQETQYFGPGTRLLVL.

About this clone itself: Other nucleotide sequences from this sample produce the same CDR3. This chain links TRBV5-1 with TRBJ2-1, with D possibly matching TRBD2 (6 bases). The CDR3 covers 13 residues. CDR1 SGHRS and CDR2 YFSETQ come from the germline V gene. Trimming left V 0 bases short and J 9 bases short, with 10 bases between. For the CDR3, the DNA is TGCGCCAGCAGCTTGGTCGTGGGGGGTGAGCAGTTCTTC. It encodes CASSLVVGGEQFF.

The rearrangement joins TRBV28 to TRBJ1-5; D remains unclear. CDR3 size: 12 residues. V was trimmed by 6 bases and J by 0 bases, leaving 3 bases between them. Germline V gene lookup returns CDR1 MDHEN and CDR2 SYDVKM. CDR3 nucleotide sequence: TGTGCCAGCAGGTATAGCAATCAGCCCCAGCATTTT. This encodes CASRYSNQPQHF.

The chain carries TRBV30 and TRBJ2-2, with 9 bases lining up with TRBD2. Germline trimming cut 5 bases from V and 3 bases from J; bases unmatched to any gene: 4. From germline, CDR1 is GTSNPN and CDR2 SVGIG (reference sequence). The length of the CDR3 is 14 residues. CDR3 nucleotides: TGTGCCTGGGAAGGACTAGCGTACACCGGGGAGCTGTTTTTT. Its translation is CAWEGLAYTGELFF. Combining the CDR3 with reference TRBV30 and TRBJ2-2 gives the whole variable domain SQTIHQWPATLVQPVGSPLSLECTVEGTSNPNLYWYRQAAGRGLQLLFYSVGIGQISSEVPQNLSASRPQDRQFILSSKKLLLSDSGFYLCAWEGLAYTGELFFGEGSRLTVL.

The rearrangement links TRBV30 to TRBJ1-5; possibly TRBD1 for D (5 bases). V was trimmed by 0 bases and J by 3 bases, leaving 6 bases between them. CDR3 length: 13 amino acids. Germline lookup yields CDR1 GTSNPN and CDR2 SVGIG (reference sequence). This CDR3 is CAWSVQDNQPQHF. The CDR3 DNA sequence: TGTGCCTGGAGTGTACAGGACAATCAGCCCCAGCATTTT.